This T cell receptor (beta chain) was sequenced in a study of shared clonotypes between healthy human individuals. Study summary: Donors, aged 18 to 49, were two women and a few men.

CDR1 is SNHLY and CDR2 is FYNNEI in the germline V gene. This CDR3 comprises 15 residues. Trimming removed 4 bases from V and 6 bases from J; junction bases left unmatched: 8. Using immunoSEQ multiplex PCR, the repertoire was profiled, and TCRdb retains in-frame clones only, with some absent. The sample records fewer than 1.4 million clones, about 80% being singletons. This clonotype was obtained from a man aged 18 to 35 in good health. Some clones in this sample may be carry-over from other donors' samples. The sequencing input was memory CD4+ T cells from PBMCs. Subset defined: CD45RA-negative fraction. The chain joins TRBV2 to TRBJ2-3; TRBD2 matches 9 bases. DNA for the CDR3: TGTGCCAGCAGTGTTGGAGCGGGAGGCGGGGATACGCAGTATTTT. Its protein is CASSVGAGGGDTQYF.